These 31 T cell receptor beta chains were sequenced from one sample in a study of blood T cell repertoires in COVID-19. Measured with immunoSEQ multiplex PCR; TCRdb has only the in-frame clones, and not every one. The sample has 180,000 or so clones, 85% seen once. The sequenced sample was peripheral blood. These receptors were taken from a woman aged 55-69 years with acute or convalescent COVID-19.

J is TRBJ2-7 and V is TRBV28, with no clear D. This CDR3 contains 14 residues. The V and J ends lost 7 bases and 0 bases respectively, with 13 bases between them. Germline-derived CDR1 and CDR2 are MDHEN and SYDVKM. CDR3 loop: CASTSFFISYEQYF. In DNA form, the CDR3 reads TGTGCCAGCACCTCGTTCTTTATCTCCTACGAGCAGTACTTC.

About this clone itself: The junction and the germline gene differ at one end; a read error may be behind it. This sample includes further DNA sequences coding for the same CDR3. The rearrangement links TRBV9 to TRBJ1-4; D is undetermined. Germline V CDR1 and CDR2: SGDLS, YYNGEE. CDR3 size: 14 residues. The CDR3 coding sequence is TGTGCCAGCAGCGTAGGAGGCCCTAATGAAAAGCTGTTTTTT. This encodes CASSVGGPNEKLFF.

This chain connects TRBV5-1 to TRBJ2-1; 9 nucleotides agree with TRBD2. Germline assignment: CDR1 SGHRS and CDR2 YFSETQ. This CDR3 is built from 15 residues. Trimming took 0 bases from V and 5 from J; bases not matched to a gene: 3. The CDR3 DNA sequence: TGCGCCAGCAGCTTGGGCGGCGGGAGGGACAATGAGCAGTTCTTC. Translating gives CASSLGGGRDNEQFF.

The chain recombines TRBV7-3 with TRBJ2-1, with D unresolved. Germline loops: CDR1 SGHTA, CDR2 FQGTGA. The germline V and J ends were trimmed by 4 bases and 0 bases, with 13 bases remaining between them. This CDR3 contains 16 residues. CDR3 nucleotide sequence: TGTGCCAGCAGCTACACCGCATCTAGCTCCTACAATGAGCAGTTCTTC. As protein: CASSYTASSSYNEQFF.

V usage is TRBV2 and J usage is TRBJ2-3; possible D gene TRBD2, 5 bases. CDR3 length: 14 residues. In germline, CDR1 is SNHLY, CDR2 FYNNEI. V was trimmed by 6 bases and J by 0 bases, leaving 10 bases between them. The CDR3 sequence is CASRRTDSTDTQYF. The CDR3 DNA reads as TGTGCCAGCAGAAGGACTGATAGCACAGATACGCAGTATTTT.

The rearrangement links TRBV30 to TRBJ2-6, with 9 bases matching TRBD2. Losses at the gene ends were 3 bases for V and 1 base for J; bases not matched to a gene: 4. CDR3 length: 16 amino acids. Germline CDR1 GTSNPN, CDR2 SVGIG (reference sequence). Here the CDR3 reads CAWSVAGVSGANVLTF. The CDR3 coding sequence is TGTGCCTGGAGCGTAGCGGGAGTATCTGGGGCCAACGTCCTGACTTTC.

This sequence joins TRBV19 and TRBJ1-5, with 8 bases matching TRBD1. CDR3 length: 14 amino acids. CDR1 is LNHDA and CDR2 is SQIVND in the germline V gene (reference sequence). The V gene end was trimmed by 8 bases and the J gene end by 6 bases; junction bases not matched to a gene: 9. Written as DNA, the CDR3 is TGTGCCAGTTGTGGAACAGGGGGGGGTCAGCCCCAGCATTTT. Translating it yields CASCGTGGGQPQHF.

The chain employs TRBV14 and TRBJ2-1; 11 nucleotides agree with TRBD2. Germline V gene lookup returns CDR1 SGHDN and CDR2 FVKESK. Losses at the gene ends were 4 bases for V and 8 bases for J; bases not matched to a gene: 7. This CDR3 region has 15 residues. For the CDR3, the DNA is TGTGCCAGCAGCCGGGAACTAGCGGGAGTAGATGAGCAGTTCTTC. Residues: CASSRELAGVDEQFF.

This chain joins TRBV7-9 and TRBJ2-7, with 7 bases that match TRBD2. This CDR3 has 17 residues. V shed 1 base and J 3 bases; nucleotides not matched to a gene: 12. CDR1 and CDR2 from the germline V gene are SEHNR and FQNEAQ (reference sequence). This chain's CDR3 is CASSLGRGGSRFYEQYF. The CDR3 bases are TGTGCCAGCAGCTTAGGTCGGGGCGGGAGCAGGTTCTACGAGCAGTACTTC.

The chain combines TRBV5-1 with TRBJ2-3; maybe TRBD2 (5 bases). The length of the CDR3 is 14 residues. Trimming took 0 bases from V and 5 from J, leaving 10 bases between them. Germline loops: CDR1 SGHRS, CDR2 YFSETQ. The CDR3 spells CASSLGGQEDTQYF. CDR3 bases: TGCGCCAGCAGCTTGGGAGGGCAGGAAGATACGCAGTATTTT. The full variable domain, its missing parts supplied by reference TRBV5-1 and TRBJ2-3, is KAGVTQTPRYLIKTRGQQVTLSCSPISGHRSVSWYQQTPGQGLQFLFEYFSETQRNKGNFPGRFSGRQFSNSRSEMNVSTLELGDSALYLCASSLGGQEDTQYFGPGTRLTVL.

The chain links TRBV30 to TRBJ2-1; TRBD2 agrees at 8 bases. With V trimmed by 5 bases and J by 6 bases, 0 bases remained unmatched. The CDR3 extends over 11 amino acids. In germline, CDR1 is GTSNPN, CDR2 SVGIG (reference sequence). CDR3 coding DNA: TGTGCCTGGGGACTAGCCAATGAGCAGTTCTTC. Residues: CAWGLANEQFF.

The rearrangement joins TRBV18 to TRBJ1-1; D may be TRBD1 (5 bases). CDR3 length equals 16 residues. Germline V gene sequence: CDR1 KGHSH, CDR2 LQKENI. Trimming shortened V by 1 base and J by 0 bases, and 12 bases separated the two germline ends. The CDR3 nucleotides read TGTGCCAGCTCACCACAGGGGCCGGGGGTGAACACTGAAGCTTTCTTT. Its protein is CASSPQGPGVNTEAFF. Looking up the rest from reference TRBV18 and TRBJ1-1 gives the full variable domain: NAGVMQNPRHLVRRRGQEARLRCSPMKGHSHVYWYRQLPEEGLKFMVYLQKENIIDESGMPKERFSAEFPKEGPSILRIQQVVRGDSAAYFCASSPQGPGVNTEAFFGQGTRLTVV.

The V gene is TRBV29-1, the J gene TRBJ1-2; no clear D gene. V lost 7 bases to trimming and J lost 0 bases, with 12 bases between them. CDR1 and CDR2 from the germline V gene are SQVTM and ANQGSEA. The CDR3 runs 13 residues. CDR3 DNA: TGCAGCGCAAAAACCCAGGCTAACTATGGCTACACCTTC. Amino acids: CSAKTQANYGYTF.

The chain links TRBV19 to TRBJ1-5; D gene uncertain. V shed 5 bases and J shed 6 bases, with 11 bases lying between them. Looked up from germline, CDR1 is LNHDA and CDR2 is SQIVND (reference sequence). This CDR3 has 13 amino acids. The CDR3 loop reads CASSFTGGQPQHF. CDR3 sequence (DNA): TGTGCCAGTAGTTTCACGGGAGGTCAGCCCCAGCATTTT.

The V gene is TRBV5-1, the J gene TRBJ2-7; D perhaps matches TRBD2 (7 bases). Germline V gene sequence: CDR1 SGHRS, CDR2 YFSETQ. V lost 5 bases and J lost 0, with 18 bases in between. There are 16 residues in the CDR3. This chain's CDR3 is CASSRGGTSFSYEQYF. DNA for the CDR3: TGCGCCAGCAGTAGGGGGGGCACCTCATTCTCCTACGAGCAGTACTTC.

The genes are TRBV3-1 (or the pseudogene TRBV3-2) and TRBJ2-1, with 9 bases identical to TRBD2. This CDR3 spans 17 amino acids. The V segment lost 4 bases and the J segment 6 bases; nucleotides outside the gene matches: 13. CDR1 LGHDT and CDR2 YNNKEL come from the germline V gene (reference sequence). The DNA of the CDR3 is TGTGCCAGCAGCCGTCGTTTGGGTGCGGGAGGGGGCAATGAGCAGTTCTTC. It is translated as CASSRRLGAGGGNEQFF.

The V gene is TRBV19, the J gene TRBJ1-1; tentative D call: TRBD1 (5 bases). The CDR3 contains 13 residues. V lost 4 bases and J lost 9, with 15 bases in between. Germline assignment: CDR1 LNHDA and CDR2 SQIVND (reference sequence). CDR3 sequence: CASSNWGLTKAFF. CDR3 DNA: TGTGCCAGTAGTAATTGGGGACTCACGAAAGCTTTCTTT.

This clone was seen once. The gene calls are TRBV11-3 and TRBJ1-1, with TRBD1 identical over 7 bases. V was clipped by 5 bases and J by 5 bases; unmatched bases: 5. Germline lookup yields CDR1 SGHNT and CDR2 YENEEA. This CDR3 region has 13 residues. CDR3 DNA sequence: TGTGCCAGCAGCCACAGGGGAGGAACTGAAGCTTTCTTT. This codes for CASSHRGGTEAFF.

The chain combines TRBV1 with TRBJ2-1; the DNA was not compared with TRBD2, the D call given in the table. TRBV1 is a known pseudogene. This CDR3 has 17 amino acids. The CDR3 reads CTSSQDPVADLYNEQFF. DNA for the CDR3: TGCACCAGCAGCCAAGATCCGGTAGCGGATTTATACAATGAGCAGTTCTTC.

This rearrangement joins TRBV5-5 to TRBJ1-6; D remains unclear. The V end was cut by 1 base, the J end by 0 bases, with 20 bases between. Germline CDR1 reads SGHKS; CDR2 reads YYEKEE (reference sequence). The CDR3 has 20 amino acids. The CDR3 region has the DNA TGTGCCAGCAGCTTGCGCGGCGGATTTTCTCAGAGCTCCTATAATTCACCCCTCCACTTT. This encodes CASSLRGGFSQSSYNSPLHF.

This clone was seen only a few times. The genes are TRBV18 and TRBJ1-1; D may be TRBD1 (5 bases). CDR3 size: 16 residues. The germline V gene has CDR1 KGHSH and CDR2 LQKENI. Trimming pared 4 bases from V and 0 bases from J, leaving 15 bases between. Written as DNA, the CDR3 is TGTGCCAGCTCACGAGCTCCCGCGGGGGTGAACACTGAAGCTTTCTTT. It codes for CASSRAPAGVNTEAFF.

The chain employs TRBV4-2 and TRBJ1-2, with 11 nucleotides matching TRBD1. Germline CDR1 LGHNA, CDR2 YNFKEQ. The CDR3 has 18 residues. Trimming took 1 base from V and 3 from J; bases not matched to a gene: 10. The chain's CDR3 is CASSQAGGTGGLDYGYTF. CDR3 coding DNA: TGTGCCAGCAGCCAAGCCGGAGGGACAGGGGGACTTGACTATGGCTACACCTTC.

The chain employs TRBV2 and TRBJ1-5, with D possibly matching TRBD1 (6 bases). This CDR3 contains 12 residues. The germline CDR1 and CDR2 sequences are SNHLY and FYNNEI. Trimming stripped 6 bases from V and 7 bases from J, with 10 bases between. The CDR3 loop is CASRGGGQPQHF. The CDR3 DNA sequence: TGTGCCAGCAGAGGGGGGGGGCAGCCCCAGCATTTT.

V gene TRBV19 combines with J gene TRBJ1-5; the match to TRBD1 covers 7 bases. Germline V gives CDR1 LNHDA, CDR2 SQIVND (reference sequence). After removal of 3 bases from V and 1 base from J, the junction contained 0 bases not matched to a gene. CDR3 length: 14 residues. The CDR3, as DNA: TGTGCCAGTAGTATGGGACAGAGCAATCAGCCCCAGCATTTT. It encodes CASSMGQSNQPQHF.

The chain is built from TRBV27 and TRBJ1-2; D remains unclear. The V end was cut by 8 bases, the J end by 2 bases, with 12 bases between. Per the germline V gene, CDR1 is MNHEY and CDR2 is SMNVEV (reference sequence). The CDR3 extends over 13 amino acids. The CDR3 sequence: CASSSGINYGYTF. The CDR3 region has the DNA TGTGCCAGCTCCTCCGGGATCAACTATGGCTACACCTTC.

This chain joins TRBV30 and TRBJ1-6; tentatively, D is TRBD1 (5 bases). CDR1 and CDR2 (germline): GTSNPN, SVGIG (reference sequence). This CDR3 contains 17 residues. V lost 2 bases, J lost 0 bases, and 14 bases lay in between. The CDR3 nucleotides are TGTGCCTGGAGTACCCGACAGTCGAGCTCCTATAATTCACCCCTCCACTTT. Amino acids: CAWSTRQSSSYNSPLHF.

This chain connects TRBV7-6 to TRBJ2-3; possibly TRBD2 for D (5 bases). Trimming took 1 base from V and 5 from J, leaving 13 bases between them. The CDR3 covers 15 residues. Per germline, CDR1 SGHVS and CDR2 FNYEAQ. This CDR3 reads CASSLGGWQGDTQYF. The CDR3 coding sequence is TGTGCCAGCAGCTTAGGCGGGTGGCAAGGAGATACGCAGTATTTT.

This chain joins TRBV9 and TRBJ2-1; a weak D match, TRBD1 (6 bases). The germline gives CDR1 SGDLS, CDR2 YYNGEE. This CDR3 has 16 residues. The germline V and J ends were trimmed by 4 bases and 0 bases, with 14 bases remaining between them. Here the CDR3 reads CASSYYRASSYNEQFF. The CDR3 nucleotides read TGTGCCAGCAGCTACTACAGGGCGAGCTCCTACAATGAGCAGTTCTTC.

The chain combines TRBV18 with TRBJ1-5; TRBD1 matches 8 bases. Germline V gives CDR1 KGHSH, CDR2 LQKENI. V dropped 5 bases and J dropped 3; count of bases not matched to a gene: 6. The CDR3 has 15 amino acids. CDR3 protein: CASSAMGQDNQPQHF. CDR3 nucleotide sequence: TGTGCCAGCTCAGCGATGGGACAGGACAATCAGCCCCAGCATTTT. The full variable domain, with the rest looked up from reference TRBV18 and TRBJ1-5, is NAGVMQNPRHLVRRRGQEARLRCSPMKGHSHVYWYRQLPEEGLKFMVYLQKENIIDESGMPKERFSAEFPKEGPSILRIQQVVRGDSAAYFCASSAMGQDNQPQHFGDGTRLSIL.

CDR3 coding DNA: TGTGCCAGCAGTGAAGGAGGGTTGGACACTGAAGCTTTCTTT. Translation gives CASSEGGLDTEAFF. The chain couples TRBV6-1 to TRBJ1-1; D ambiguous. The germline V gene has CDR1 MNHNS and CDR2 SASEGT. Trimming left V 1 base short and J 3 bases short, with 9 bases between. The length of the CDR3 is 14 residues.

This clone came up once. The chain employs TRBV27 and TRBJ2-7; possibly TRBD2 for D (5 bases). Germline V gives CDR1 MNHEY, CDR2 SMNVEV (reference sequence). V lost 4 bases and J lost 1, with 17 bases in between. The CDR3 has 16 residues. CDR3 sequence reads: CASSYWTSGRSYEQYV. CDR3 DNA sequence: TGTGCCAGCAGTTATTGGACCAGCGGCAGGTCCTACGAGCAGTACGTC.